A single sample is the source of the 13 T cell receptor beta chains below, sequenced in a study of blood T cell repertoires in COVID-19. Measured with immunoSEQ multiplex PCR; TCRdb has only the in-frame clones, and not every one. Of more than 55,000 clones listed, approximately 82% were seen once; the top ten hold 8% to 10%. The sequenced material came from peripheral blood. All receptors come from a woman of 80 years or more with acute or convalescent COVID-19.

The chain joins TRBV3-1 (or the pseudogene TRBV3-2) to TRBJ2-3; D remains unclear. The CDR3 length is 12 residues. V lost 4 bases to trimming and J lost 3 bases, with 5 bases between them. Germline CDR1 is LGHDT and CDR2 is YNNKEL (reference sequence). CDR3: CASSPGTDTQYF. CDR3 nucleotide sequence: TGTGCCAGCAGCCCCGGGACAGATACGCAGTATTTT.

This clone was found many times. The chain carries TRBV5-8 and TRBJ1-2; 10 bases match TRBD1. V was clipped by 4 bases and J by 8 bases; unmatched bases: 14. The CDR3 length is 16 residues. Germline CDR1 reads SGHTS; CDR2 reads YDEGEE. The CDR3: CASSDPGTGEFRGYTF. For the CDR3, the DNA is TGTGCCAGCAGCGATCCCGGGACAGGGGAGTTCCGCGGCTACACCTTC.

The rearrangement joins TRBV5-1 to TRBJ1-3; 8 bases match TRBD1. The CDR3 totals 16 residues. Trimming at V came to 6 bases and at J to 0 bases, leaving 8 bases not matched to a gene. CDR1 is SGHRS and CDR2 is YFSETQ in the germline V gene. In nucleotides, the CDR3 is TGCGCCAGCAAACCTTTGACAGGGGCCTCTGGAAACACCATATATTTT. This sequence encodes CASKPLTGASGNTIYF.

The table lists this clone with a few counts. The chain couples TRBV2 to TRBJ2-5; TRBD2 agrees at 8 bases. The CDR3 loop spans 14 amino acids. CDR1 is SNHLY, CDR2 FYNNEI, per germline. V shed 7 bases, J shed 4 bases, and the junction held 8 bases outside the gene matches. CDR3 sequence (DNA): TGTGCCAGCACGGGGGGGGCTTTTAGAGAGACCCAGTACTTC. Translated: CASTGGAFRETQYF.

The chain is built from TRBV29-1 and TRBJ1-2; the match to TRBD1 covers 8 bases. There are 15 residues in the CDR3. In germline, CDR1 is SQVTM, CDR2 ANQGSEA. Unmatched junction bases numbered 8, after V lost 5 bases and J lost 0 bases. CDR3 sequence: CSVPARGLSNYGYTF. In nucleotides, the CDR3 is TGCAGCGTTCCCGCCAGGGGGCTATCTAACTATGGCTACACCTTC. The whole variable domain, filled in from reference TRBV29-1 and TRBJ1-2, reads SAVISQKPSRDICQRGTSLTIQCQVDSQVTMMFWYRQQPGQSLTLIATANQGSEATYESGFVIDKFPISRPNLTFSTLTVSNMSPEDSSIYLCSVPARGLSNYGYTFGSGTRLTVV.

There are a few counts of this clone. The rearrangement joins TRBV24-1 to TRBJ2-1, with 10 bases aligning to TRBD2. The CDR3 covers 15 residues. In germline, CDR1 is KGHDR, CDR2 SFDVKD. V gave up 4 bases and J gave up 8 bases; unmatched junction bases: 7. In DNA form, the CDR3 reads TGTGCCACCAGTGACCCGAGCGGGGGGGCCCATGAGCAGTTCTTC. Translation gives CATSDPSGGAHEQFF.

There are a few counts of this clone. As DNA, the CDR3 is TGTGCCAGCAGCTTACAATCGATCGGGAATTCACCCCTCCACTTT. Translating gives CASSLQSIGNSPLHF. This chain uses TRBV7-9 with TRBJ1-6; D gene ambiguous. The CDR3 length is 15 residues. With 2 bases removed from V and 7 bases from J, the gap between germline ends came to 12 bases. In germline, CDR1 is SEHNR, CDR2 FQNEAQ (reference sequence). Full variable domain (remainder filled in from reference TRBV7-9 and TRBJ1-6): DTGVSQNPRHKITKRGQNVTFRCDPISEHNRLYWYRQTLGQGPEFLTYFQNEAQLEKSRLLSDRFSAERPKGSFSTLEIQRTEQGDSAMYLCASSLQSIGNSPLHFGNGTRLTVT.

The gene calls are TRBV4-1 and TRBJ2-6; a weak D match, TRBD1 (6 bases). Trimming shortened V by 1 base and J by 2 bases, and 12 bases separated the two germline ends. CDR1 and CDR2 (germline): MGHRA, YSYEKL. The CDR3 has 17 residues. CDR3 loop: CASSQGQGSAGANVLTF. CDR3 DNA: TGCGCCAGCAGCCAAGGGCAGGGGAGTGCTGGGGCCAACGTCCTGACTTTC.

The chain carries TRBV6-1 and TRBJ2-3, with 7 bases lining up with TRBD2. V trimming: 2 bases; J trimming: 3 bases; junction bases outside the gene matches: 2. Per germline, CDR1 MNHNS and CDR2 SASEGT. The CDR3 totals 14 residues. The CDR3 loop is CASSEREGTDTQYF. For the CDR3, the DNA is TGTGCCAGCAGTGAAAGGGAGGGAACAGATACGCAGTATTTT.

V and J are TRBV6-5 and TRBJ2-4; no clear D. Trimming pared 10 bases from V and 6 bases from J, leaving 16 bases between. Germline V gives CDR1 MNHEY, CDR2 SVGAGI. CDR3 size: 13 residues. As DNA, the CDR3 is TGTGCCACCGAAGACCTAGTGTCAAACATTCAGTACTTC. It encodes CATEDLVSNIQYF.

The rearrangement joins TRBV11-3 to TRBJ2-7; TRBD1 aligns across 10 bases. V dropped 4 bases and J dropped 0; count of bases not matched to a gene: 3. CDR3 length equals 15 residues. CDR1 and CDR2 (germline): SGHNT, YENEEA. The CDR3 loop is CASSSGQGDSYEQYF. CDR3 nucleotides: TGTGCCAGCAGCTCCGGACAGGGGGACTCCTACGAGCAGTACTTC. The full variable domain, rest sourced from reference TRBV11-3 and TRBJ2-7, is EAGVVQSPRYKIIEKKQPVAFWCNPISGHNTLYWYLQNLGQGPELLIRYENEEAVDDSQLPKDRFSAERLKGVDSTLKIQPAELGDSAVYLCASSSGQGDSYEQYFGPGTRLTVT.

The V gene is TRBV19, the J gene TRBJ2-7, with 10 positions matching TRBD1. V shed 7 bases and J 1 base; nucleotides not matched to a gene: 7. Germline values: CDR1 LNHDA, CDR2 SQIVND (reference sequence). This CDR3 is built from 15 residues. The CDR3 nucleotides are TGTGCCAGTAAAGGGGACAGGGGATTGTCCTACGAGCAGTACTTC. This translates into CASKGDRGLSYEQYF.

This rearrangement joins TRBV6-5 to TRBJ1-1, with D maybe TRBD1 (5 bases). Germline V gives CDR1 MNHEY, CDR2 SVGAGI. The CDR3 spans 13 residues. The ends were cut back, 6 bases at V and 5 bases at J, with 13 bases in the middle. The CDR3 loop is CASSRAGETEAFF. Written as DNA, the CDR3 is TGTGCCAGCAGCAGAGCGGGGGAGACTGAAGCTTTCTTT.